This passage covers 23 T cell receptor beta chains from one sample sequenced in a study of blood T cell repertoires in COVID-19. Clones were read by immunoSEQ multiplex PCR, and TCRdb kept only the in-frame ones, dropping some. The sample has around 300,000 clones; roughly 90% are singletons. Source material: PBMCs or T cells enriched from blood (not recorded which). These receptors were obtained from a woman aged 60-75 years who had recovered from COVID-19.

The chain uses TRBV5-1 and TRBJ2-1; TRBD2 is a possible D gene (5 bases). Germline CDR1 reads SGHRS; CDR2 reads YFSETQ. The CDR3 has 12 amino acids. V lost 7 bases to trimming and J lost 5 bases, with 10 bases between them. The CDR3, as DNA: TGCGCCAGCGGAGGCTTTAACAATGAGCAGTTCTTC. Translated: CASGGFNNEQFF. The full variable domain, in which reference TRBV5-1 and TRBJ2-1 provide the parts outside the CDR3, is KAGVTQTPRYLIKTRGQQVTLSCSPISGHRSVSWYQQTPGQGLQFLFEYFSETQRNKGNFPGRFSGRQFSNSRSEMNVSTLELGDSALYLCASGGFNNEQFFGPGTRLTVL.

The rearrangement joins TRBV29-1 to TRBJ2-1; 7 positions agree with TRBD2. This CDR3 spans 14 amino acids. Trimming at V came to 4 bases and at J to 3 bases, leaving 6 bases not matched to a gene. CDR1 is SQVTM and CDR2 is ANQGSEA in the germline V gene. The CDR3: CSVVPPGGYNEQFF. CDR3 coding DNA: TGCAGCGTTGTCCCCCCGGGGGGCTACAATGAGCAGTTCTTC.

The chain uses TRBV21-1 and TRBJ1-1; the table assigns TRBD1, which was not confirmed against the DNA. TRBV21-1 is noted as a pseudogene. This CDR3 region has 16 residues. Written as DNA, the CDR3 is TGTGCCAGCAGCAAAGGGGGTGACCTCCAGGGGTTTGAAGCTTTCTTT. Translating it yields CASSKGGDLQGFEAFF.

The DNA for the CDR3 is TGTGCCAGCAGTTGGGCCGCCTTCAATCAGCCCCAGCATTTT. This translates into CASSWAAFNQPQHF. This sequence joins TRBV27 and TRBJ1-5, with D hard to call. The CDR3 totals 14 residues. Germline assignment: CDR1 MNHEY and CDR2 SMNVEV (reference sequence). The ends were cut back, 4 bases at V and 3 bases at J, with 10 bases in the middle.

The V call is TRBV18, the J call TRBJ2-3; 10 bases fit TRBD2. Germline CDR1 and CDR2: KGHSH and LQKENI. The CDR3 contains 16 residues. V dropped 0 bases and J dropped 3; count of bases not matched to a gene: 3. DNA for the CDR3: TGTGCCAGCTCACCACCTGGGACTAGCGCGACAGATACGCAGTATTTT. It codes for CASSPPGTSATDTQYF.

In this sample, this clone turned up once. V gene TRBV5-1 combines with J gene TRBJ2-1; 8 bases agree with TRBD1. There are 15 residues in the CDR3. Germline V gives CDR1 SGHRS, CDR2 YFSETQ. After removal of 3 bases from V and 2 bases from J, the junction contained 4 bases not matched to a gene. The CDR3 spells CASSYGQGTYNEQFF. CDR3 DNA: TGCGCCAGCAGCTATGGACAGGGTACCTACAATGAGCAGTTCTTC.

J is TRBJ2-7 and V is TRBV6-4; D is unclear. Germline V CDR1 and CDR2: MRHNA, SNTAGT. Deletions cut 6 bases from V and 0 bases from J, with 6 bases between. This CDR3 has 12 residues. CDR3 region: CASRPSSYEQYF. CDR3 DNA sequence: TGTGCCAGCAGGCCTAGCTCCTACGAGCAGTACTTC.

V and J are TRBV27 and TRBJ2-2, with 7 nucleotides matching TRBD2. This CDR3 region has 12 residues. Germline V CDR1 and CDR2: MNHEY, SMNVEV (reference sequence). Trimming at V came to 5 bases and at J to 7 bases, leaving 1 base not matched to a gene. The CDR3 DNA reads as TGTGCCAGCAGTCGGGAGGTCGGGGAGCTGTTTTTT. Translation: CASSREVGELFF.

The J gene is TRBJ2-7, the V gene TRBV3-1 (or the pseudogene TRBV3-2); 7 nucleotides match TRBD1. The CDR3 covers 14 residues. With V trimmed by 1 base and J by 2 bases, 2 bases remained unmatched. Germline loops: CDR1 LGHDT, CDR2 YNNKEL (reference sequence). CDR3 in DNA: TGTGCCAGCAGCCAAGGGGGGACAGCCTACGAGCAGTACTTC. Residues: CASSQGGTAYEQYF.

CDR3 region: CATSDLGLGGFNEQFF. The DNA of the CDR3 is TGTGCCACCAGTGATTTGGGTCTGGGAGGGTTTAATGAGCAGTTCTTC. The chain has TRBV24-1 and TRBJ2-1; 7 nucleotides line up with TRBD2. The CDR3 sequence is 16 residues long. Germline V gene data show CDR1 as KGHDR and CDR2 as SFDVKD. Trimming took 0 bases from V and 7 from J; bases not matched to a gene: 8.

The chain couples TRBV4-2 to TRBJ1-5; 8 bases map to TRBD1. Per germline, CDR1 LGHNA and CDR2 YNFKEQ. After removal of 4 bases from V and 5 bases from J, the junction contained 13 bases not matched to a gene. The CDR3 extends over 17 amino acids. This chain's CDR3 is CASSPTLLDRVYQPQHF. Written as DNA, the CDR3 is TGTGCCAGCAGCCCTACACTCCTGGACAGGGTATATCAGCCCCAGCATTTT.

The chain is built from TRBV10-1 and TRBJ2-3; tentative D call: TRBD2 (5 bases). Germline V gives CDR1 WNHNN, CDR2 SYGVQD (reference sequence). Trimming removed 3 bases from V and 1 base from J, with 11 bases in between. There are 15 residues in the CDR3. CDR3 residues: CASSDPGSGTDTQYF. For the CDR3, the DNA is TGCGCCAGCAGTGACCCGGGTAGCGGCACAGATACGCAGTATTTT.

The chain uses TRBV12-3 or TRBV12-4 and TRBJ2-2, with D uncertain. The CDR3 length is 12 residues. Trimming left V 6 bases short and J 7 bases short, with 9 bases between. Here the CDR3 DNA reads TGTGCCAGCAGGAACAGTTACGGGGAGCTGTTTTTT. The encoded protein is CASRNSYGELFF.

In its sample, this clone was seen once. The chain carries TRBV9 and TRBJ2-3; 10 bases are shared with TRBD2. CDR1 is SGDLS, CDR2 YYNGEE, per germline. The V segment lost 0 bases and the J segment 1 base; nucleotides outside the gene matches: 2. The CDR3 has 16 amino acids. The DNA for the CDR3 is TGTGCCAGCAGCGTAGCCGGGACTAGCGGCACAGATACGCAGTATTTT. Translated: CASSVAGTSGTDTQYF.

This rearrangement joins TRBV11-1 to TRBJ2-1; D ambiguous. Trimming cost V 4 bases and J 8 bases, with 9 bases left between them. The CDR3 is made up of 12 amino acids. Per germline, CDR1 SGHAT and CDR2 FQDESV (reference sequence). In nucleotides, the CDR3 is TGTGCCAGCAGCTGGAACCGGGATGAGCAGTTCTTC. Amino acid sequence: CASSWNRDEQFF.

The chain joins TRBV6-1 to TRBJ1-4; D is undetermined. The CDR3 is 15 amino acids. The germline gives CDR1 MNHNS, CDR2 SASEGT. Trimming left V 1 base short and J 2 bases short, with 8 bases between. This chain's CDR3 is CASSEVRQTNEKLFF. CDR3 DNA sequence: TGTGCCAGCAGTGAAGTACGTCAGACTAATGAAAAACTGTTTTTT.

The CDR3 loop is CASSYLMTGDTEAFF. CDR3 coding DNA: TGCGCCAGCAGCTACCTTATGACAGGAGACACTGAAGCTTTCTTT. The chain uses TRBV5-1 and TRBJ1-1, with a tentative D call TRBD1 (6 bases). CDR1 and CDR2 (germline): SGHRS, YFSETQ. Trimming took 3 bases from V and 3 from J, leaving 15 bases between them. This CDR3 spans 15 amino acids.

The chain couples TRBV12-3 or TRBV12-4 to TRBJ1-2; D unresolved. V was clipped by 3 bases and J by 5 bases, with 10 bases between them. This CDR3 spans 13 amino acids. CDR3 loop: CASSFGSMYGYTF. CDR3 nucleotides: TGTGCCAGCAGTTTTGGCAGTATGTATGGCTACACCTTC.

The rearrangement links TRBV27 to TRBJ2-4; TRBD1 might be the D (5 bases). Germline CDR1 is MNHEY and CDR2 is SMNVEV (reference sequence). V lost 6 bases and J lost 8, with 17 bases in between. The CDR3 totals 14 residues. DNA for the CDR3: TGTGCCAGCAGCCTAAGCTTCCAAGGGGACATTCAGTACTTC. Residues: CASSLSFQGDIQYF.

This chain links TRBV5-1 with TRBJ1-1; 7 positions match TRBD1. Trimming took 0 bases from V and 7 from J; bases not matched to a gene: 6. The CDR3 covers 14 residues. Germline-derived CDR1 and CDR2 are SGHRS and YFSETQ. CDR3 in amino acids: CASSLVQGGDEAFF. For the CDR3, the DNA is TGCGCCAGCAGCTTGGTGCAGGGGGGAGATGAAGCTTTCTTT.

This chain links TRBV2 with TRBJ1-1; possible D gene TRBD1, 6 bases. The CDR3 runs to 12 residues. V was pared by 6 bases and J by 1 base, with 6 bases between. In germline, CDR1 is SNHLY, CDR2 FYNNEI. CDR3 in amino acids: CASRGGNTEAFF. The CDR3 DNA is TGTGCCAGCAGAGGGGGGAACACTGAAGCTTTCTTT.

The chain recombines TRBV9 with TRBJ2-5, with 8 bases aligning to TRBD1. The CDR3 covers 14 residues. Germline CDR1 is SGDLS and CDR2 is YYNGEE. J lost 0 bases, V lost 4 bases, and 2 bases had no gene match. CDR3 in amino acids: CASSRTGNQETQYF. As DNA, the CDR3 is TGTGCCAGCAGCCGGACAGGGAACCAAGAGACCCAGTACTTC.

V gene TRBV3-1 (or the pseudogene TRBV3-2) combines with J gene TRBJ2-1; 7 nucleotides match TRBD2. The CDR3 runs to 15 residues. V was clipped by 4 bases and J by 3 bases; unmatched bases: 6. Germline V lookup: CDR1 LGHDT, CDR2 YNNKEL (reference sequence). The CDR3 coding sequence is TGTGCCAGCAGCCCCCAGGCTAGCGGCTACAATGAGCAGTTCTTC. Translation: CASSPQASGYNEQFF.